This T cell receptor beta chain was retrieved from a study of Ad26.COV2.S vaccination and SARS-CoV-2 variants. This CDR3 is 17 amino acids long. CDR1 SGHRS and CDR2 YFSETQ come from the germline V gene. Trimming left V 6 bases short and J 0 bases short, with 16 bases between. Libraries were prepared by immunoSEQ multiplex PCR; TCRdb keeps only in-frame clonotypes and omits some of them. The table lists around 300,000 clones, 90% of them singletons. This sample's treatment: over 15 received Ad26.COV2.S at low or high dose, single or two shots; 5 received placebo; per-sample allocation not given. Samples came from day 63 after the first vaccine or placebo injection. An adult aged 18-55 years in Boston served as the donor.

This TCR came from a person between 18 and 65 years old who received the Ad26.COV2.S COVID-19 vaccine or a placebo. The source material was peripheral blood, sampled in a trial of Ad26.COV2.S vaccine versus placebo. The chain recombines TRBV5-1 with TRBJ2-6, with D tentatively TRBD1 (5 bases). CDR3 residues: CASTISTAISGANVLTF. The CDR3 coding sequence is TGCGCCAGCACCATTTCGACAGCCATCTCTGGGGCCAACGTCCTGACTTTC.